One sample yielded the 9 T cell receptor beta chains listed below, sequenced in a study of technical replicates of blood from several donors (dated by TCRdb to 2015 to 2018). The method behind the library was the immunoSEQ multiplex PCR assay. TCRdb stores this immuneACCESS table with in-frame sequences only. Part of the clones is absent; in the studies checked, under half of the shortfall reflects unresolved V genes, and no reason is known for the rest. The sample contains 68,000 or so clones, approximately 90% of them found a single time. The leading ten clones occupy roughly 5% of the sample. The sample consisted of PBMCs. Receptors were obtained from a human donor in good health. Some clones in this sample may be carry-over from other donors' samples.

J is TRBJ2-5 and V is TRBV7-9; maybe TRBD2 (6 bases). The CDR3 is made up of 13 amino acids. Per germline, CDR1 SEHNR and CDR2 FQNEAQ (reference sequence). V was pared by 0 bases and J by 5 bases, with 7 bases between. The chain's CDR3 is CASSLAGRETQYF. The DNA for the CDR3 is TGTGCCAGCAGCTTAGCGGGGAGGGAGACCCAGTACTTC.

This clone occurred once. CDR3 residues: CASSWDRNQPQHF. DNA of the CDR3: TGTGCCAGCAGCTGGGACAGGAATCAGCCCCAGCATTTT. V is TRBV28 and J is TRBJ1-5; 8 bases agree with TRBD1. Germline V CDR1 and CDR2: MDHEN, SYDVKM. Trimming at V came to 6 bases and at J to 4 bases, leaving 2 bases not matched to a gene. CDR3 size: 13 residues.

The chain employs TRBV18 and TRBJ2-3; 7 bases are a match to TRBD2. CDR1 is KGHSH and CDR2 is LQKENI in the germline V gene. The CDR3 totals 16 residues. The trim removed 2 bases at V and 2 bases at J, leaving 7 bases unmatched. The DNA of the CDR3 is TGTGCCAGCTCACCATCAGCGGGGTATCTCACAGATACGCAGTATTTT. This codes for CASSPSAGYLTDTQYF. The full variable domain, in which reference TRBV18 and TRBJ2-3 provide the parts outside the CDR3, is NAGVMQNPRHLVRRRGQEARLRCSPMKGHSHVYWYRQLPEEGLKFMVYLQKENIIDESGMPKERFSAEFPKEGPSILRIQQVVRGDSAAYFCASSPSAGYLTDTQYFGPGTRLTVL.

The chain couples TRBV5-6 to TRBJ1-1; D gene uncertain. The ends were cut back, 2 bases at V and 1 base at J, with 12 bases in the middle. The CDR3 runs to 15 residues. Germline V gives CDR1 SGHDT, CDR2 YYEEEE. In DNA form, the CDR3 reads TGTGCCAGCAGCTTCGGCGGGGTGAGGAACACTGAAGCTTTCTTT. Its protein is CASSFGGVRNTEAFF.

This chain joins TRBV11-1 and TRBJ1-1, with 9 nucleotides matching TRBD1. CDR1 and CDR2 from the germline V gene are SGHAT and FQDESV (reference sequence). This CDR3 contains 13 residues. V shed 5 bases, J shed 5 bases, and the junction held 3 bases outside the gene matches. The CDR3 bases are TGTGCCAGCAGCGCGGACAGGGGAACTGAAGCTTTCTTT. Translation: CASSADRGTEAFF.

CDR3 amino acids: CASSPPAGDVAYEQYF. CDR3 sequence (DNA): TGTGCCAGCAGCCCGCCGGCAGGGGATGTCGCCTACGAGCAGTACTTC. The chain couples TRBV7-9 to TRBJ2-7; tentatively, D is TRBD1 (6 bases). CDR3 length equals 16 residues. V gave up 5 bases and J gave up 2 bases, with 19 bases separating them. CDR1 is SEHNR and CDR2 is FQNEAQ in the germline V gene (reference sequence).

This sequence joins TRBV15 and TRBJ2-3; TRBD2 matches 9 bases. In germline, CDR1 is LNHNV, CDR2 YYDKDF (reference sequence). J gave up 0 bases and V 3 bases, and 7 bases lay outside the gene matches. The CDR3 is 17 amino acids. The CDR3 here is CATSSGLAGTSTDTQYF. The CDR3 DNA reads TGTGCCACCAGCAGCGGTCTAGCGGGGACCAGCACAGATACGCAGTATTTT.

The chain links TRBV10-3 to TRBJ1-6; tentative D call: TRBD1 (5 bases). V was clipped by 10 bases and J by 7 bases, with 14 bases between them. The CDR3 is 13 residues long. Per the germline V gene, CDR1 is ENHRY and CDR2 is SYGVKD. CDR3 sequence: CASLAGENSPLHF. DNA for the CDR3: TGTGCCAGCCTGGCGGGGGAGAATTCACCCCTCCACTTT.

V is TRBV7-3 and J is TRBJ2-6, with TRBD1 identical over 7 bases. The CDR3 sequence is 16 residues long. The V gene's germline CDR1 is SGHTA and CDR2 FQGTGA. J lost 2 bases, V lost 1 base, and 2 bases had no gene match. Here the CDR3 reads CASSLKQGAGANVLTF. CDR3 coding DNA: TGTGCCAGCAGCTTAAAGCAGGGGGCTGGGGCCAACGTCCTGACTTTC.